These 22 T cell receptor beta chains were sequenced from one sample in a study of cytotoxic CD8 clonotypes in ibrutinib-treated CLL. Measured with immunoSEQ multiplex PCR; TCRdb has only the in-frame clones, and not every one. Of just over 200,000 clones in the sample, 70% to 75% were seen once. Here the sequenced sample was PBMCs, taken after 12 months of ibrutinib treatment. These receptors originate from a human donor with chronic lymphocytic leukemia.

CDR3 sequence reads: CASSAGLAGVNEQFF. The CDR3 DNA is TGTGCCAGTAGTGCGGGACTAGCGGGGGTCAATGAGCAGTTCTTC. The rearrangement joins TRBV19 to TRBJ2-1, with TRBD2 identical over 14 bases. V trimming: 5 bases; J trimming: 6 bases; junction bases outside the gene matches: 3. Germline V gene data show CDR1 as LNHDA and CDR2 as SQIVND (reference sequence). This CDR3 comprises 15 residues.

The chain combines TRBV11-2 with TRBJ2-5; possible D gene TRBD1, 6 bases. With 3 bases removed from V and 2 bases from J, the gap between germline ends came to 10 bases. Germline V gene lookup returns CDR1 SGHAT and CDR2 FQNNGV. CDR3 length: 14 amino acids. CDR3: CASSLRTVQETQYF. In nucleotides, the CDR3 is TGTGCCAGCAGCTTGAGGACAGTACAAGAGACCCAGTACTTC.

CDR3 nucleotide sequence: TGTGCCAGCAGTGATCCGGGACACATCTATGGCTACACCTTC. The encoded protein is CASSDPGHIYGYTF. The V call is TRBV6-1, the J call TRBJ1-2; maybe TRBD1 (6 bases). V lost 3 bases and J 4 bases, leaving 12 bases between the germline ends. The CDR3 has 14 residues. In germline, CDR1 is MNHNS, CDR2 SASEGT.

The chain carries TRBV5-6 and TRBJ2-3; D unresolved. The CDR3 runs 15 residues. Germline lookup yields CDR1 SGHDT and CDR2 YYEEEE. V lost 4 bases to trimming and J lost 3 bases, with 15 bases between them. The CDR3 loop reads CASSPWWVPTDTQYF. DNA for the CDR3: TGTGCCAGCAGCCCTTGGTGGGTCCCTACAGATACGCAGTATTTT.

The V and J genes are TRBV30 and TRBJ2-7; 8 bases align to TRBD1. The CDR3 sequence is 15 residues long. Germline CDR1 reads GTSNPN; CDR2 reads SVGIG (reference sequence). J was trimmed by 0 bases and V by 2 bases; bases with no gene match: 6. The chain's CDR3 is CAWSPGQGFSYEQYF. The CDR3 region has the DNA TGTGCCTGGAGTCCTGGACAGGGCTTCTCCTACGAGCAGTACTTC.

This clone was counted once. V is TRBV19 and J is TRBJ2-2, with D unresolved. Germline V lookup: CDR1 LNHDA, CDR2 SQIVND (reference sequence). V lost 3 bases and J lost 4, with 24 bases in between. The CDR3 loop spans 19 amino acids. The DNA of the CDR3 is TGTGCCAGTAGTATTGAGGATGCCCCGGGTCTTTCTATCACCGGGGAGCTGTTTTTT. Amino acid sequence: CASSIEDAPGLSITGELFF.

The chain is built from TRBV5-1 and TRBJ1-2, with D unresolved. The CDR3 consists of 13 residues. Deletions cut 4 bases from V and 8 bases from J, with 15 bases between. Germline V lookup: CDR1 SGHRS, CDR2 YFSETQ. CDR3 nucleotides: TGCGCCAGCAGCCCTATGAAAGGTAACGGCTACACCTTC. Its protein product is CASSPMKGNGYTF.

This clone was seen a few times. The J gene is TRBJ2-1, the V gene TRBV29-1, with 12 bases matching TRBD2. J gave up 10 bases and V 4 bases, and 2 bases lay outside the gene matches. Germline CDR1 is SQVTM and CDR2 is ANQGSEA. CDR3 length: 12 residues. The CDR3 coding sequence is TGCAGCGTTGGAGGACTAGCGGGAGAGCAGTTCTTC. As protein: CSVGGLAGEQFF.

This chain uses TRBV11-2 with TRBJ2-4, with a tentative D call TRBD2 (5 bases). Germline V gene data show CDR1 as SGHAT and CDR2 as FQNNGV. The CDR3 spans 19 residues. Trimming stripped 1 base from V and 0 bases from J, with 19 bases between. The CDR3 sequence is CASSLVSPGPRVAKNIQYF. CDR3 in DNA: TGTGCCAGCAGCTTAGTATCGCCAGGACCGCGGGTAGCCAAAAACATTCAGTACTTC.

This rearrangement joins TRBV2 to TRBJ2-7; the D is unclear. This CDR3 comprises 12 residues. CDR1 SNHLY and CDR2 FYNNEI come from the germline V gene. V was pared by 3 bases and J by 0 bases, with 3 bases between. CDR3 sequence reads: CASSDVSYEQYF. The CDR3 region has the DNA TGTGCCAGCAGTGATGTCTCCTACGAGCAGTACTTC. The complete variable domain, with remaining parts taken from reference TRBV2 and TRBJ2-7, reads EPEVTQTPSHQVTQMGQEVILRCVPISNHLYFYWYRQILGQKVEFLVSFYNNEISEKSEIFDDQFSVERPDGSNFTLKIRSTKLEDSAMYFCASSDVSYEQYFGPGTRLTVT.

The rearrangement links TRBV5-8 to TRBJ2-2; 8 nucleotides line up with TRBD1. The ends lost 4 bases at V and 5 bases at J; junction bases unmatched: 7. Germline CDR1 SGHTS, CDR2 YDEGEE. The CDR3 extends over 15 amino acids. CDR3 sequence reads: CASSRRTGSTGELFF. CDR3 DNA sequence: TGTGCCAGCAGCAGGCGGACAGGGTCGACCGGGGAGCTGTTTTTT.

In its sample, this clone was seen a few times. V gene TRBV18 combines with J gene TRBJ2-7; possibly TRBD2 for D (6 bases). Germline-derived CDR1 and CDR2 are KGHSH and LQKENI. The V end lost 4 bases, the J end lost 5 bases, and 9 bases lay between the germline ends. The CDR3 totals 12 residues. CDR3 amino acids: CASSQGRHEQYF. In DNA, the CDR3 is TGTGCCAGCTCACAGGGGAGGCACGAGCAGTACTTC.

The chain carries TRBV15 and TRBJ1-5; a possible D gene is TRBD1 (5 bases). Germline CDR1 is LNHNV and CDR2 is YYDKDF (reference sequence). The V end lost 6 bases, the J end lost 4 bases, and 13 bases lay between the germline ends. This CDR3 comprises 14 residues. The CDR3 DNA follows: TGTGCCACCAGTTCTCGGGGGGGGAATCAGCCCCAGCATTTT. It translates to CATSSRGGNQPQHF.

The CDR3 DNA is TGCAGCGTCCCAAGGACAGGGCGAAGGAACGAGCAGTACTTC. It yields the protein CSVPRTGRRNEQYF. The chain combines TRBV29-1 with TRBJ2-7, with 8 bases matching TRBD1. CDR1 is SQVTM and CDR2 is ANQGSEA in the germline V gene. This CDR3 is 14 amino acids long. V shed 6 bases, J shed 5 bases, and the junction held 12 bases outside the gene matches.

CDR3 sequence reads: CASSLGDRVNTEAFF. For the CDR3, the DNA is TGTGCCAGCAGCTTAGGGGACAGGGTGAACACTGAAGCTTTCTTT. This rearrangement joins TRBV7-3 to TRBJ1-1; 9 bases fit TRBD1. CDR1 SGHTA and CDR2 FQGTGA come from the germline V gene. This CDR3 has 15 residues. V shed 2 bases and J 0 bases; nucleotides not matched to a gene: 1.

This chain joins TRBV7-9 and TRBJ2-5; the match to TRBD2 covers 8 bases. CDR1 is SEHNR and CDR2 is FQNEAQ in the germline V gene (reference sequence). J gave up 0 bases and V 0 bases, and 3 bases lay outside the gene matches. The CDR3 covers 16 residues. CDR3 loop: CASSLAGTSNQETQYF. The CDR3 DNA reads TGTGCCAGCAGCTTAGCCGGGACTAGTAACCAAGAGACCCAGTACTTC.

This sequence joins TRBV30 and TRBJ1-6; a weak D match, TRBD1 (6 bases). Germline assignment: CDR1 GTSNPN and CDR2 SVGIG (reference sequence). This CDR3 contains 15 residues. Trimming shortened V by 2 bases and J by 5 bases, and 13 bases separated the two germline ends. Here the CDR3 DNA reads TGTGCCTGGAGTTTTTCCGGACAGAATAATTCACCCCTCCACTTT. This sequence encodes CAWSFSGQNNSPLHF.

The chain joins TRBV6-1 to TRBJ1-4; 7 bases agree with TRBD1. CDR1 is MNHNS and CDR2 is SASEGT in the germline V gene. V trimming: 3 bases; J trimming: 5 bases; junction bases outside the gene matches: 6. The CDR3 sequence is 15 residues long. CDR3 DNA sequence: TGTGCCAGCAGTGAGTCAGCAGGGGGGAATGAAAAACTGTTTTTT. Its translation: CASSESAGGNEKLFF.

This CDR3 is CASSTLAGYTDTQYF. Written as DNA, the CDR3 is TGTGCCAGCAGTACTCTAGCGGGATACACAGATACGCAGTATTTT. This chain joins TRBV28 and TRBJ2-3; TRBD2 matches at 9 bases. The V segment lost 5 bases and the J segment 2 bases; nucleotides outside the gene matches: 5. Germline CDR1 reads MDHEN; CDR2 reads SYDVKM. The CDR3 is 15 amino acids.

This chain joins TRBV9 and TRBJ2-7; no reliable D call. Trimming left V 4 bases short and J 5 bases short, with 13 bases between. Germline CDR1 is SGDLS and CDR2 is YYNGEE. This CDR3 comprises 13 residues. CDR3 sequence (DNA): TGTGCCAGCAGCCCCTGGGATACCCACGAGCAGTACTTC. Amino acid sequence: CASSPWDTHEQYF.

The chain combines TRBV7-9 with TRBJ1-2, with D uncertain. Germline V gene lookup returns CDR1 SEHNR and CDR2 FQNEAQ (reference sequence). The CDR3 covers 16 residues. Between the trimmed V and J ends, which lost 3 bases and 0 bases, there was a span of 14 bases. CDR3 nucleotide sequence: TGTGCCAGCAGCTTGATGATCTTTCAAGCTAACTATGGCTACACCTTC. Translated: CASSLMIFQANYGYTF. Full variable domain (missing parts from reference TRBV7-9 and TRBJ1-2): DTGVSQNPRHKITKRGQNVTFRCDPISEHNRLYWYRQTLGQGPEFLTYFQNEAQLEKSRLLSDRFSAERPKGSFSTLEIQRTEQGDSAMYLCASSLMIFQANYGYTFGSGTRLTVV.

The rearrangement joins TRBV5-1 to TRBJ2-3; D ambiguous. Per germline, CDR1 SGHRS and CDR2 YFSETQ. V lost 0 bases and J lost 2, with 13 bases in between. This CDR3 is built from 16 residues. The CDR3 reads CASSLAWPAPTDTQYF. CDR3 coding DNA: TGCGCCAGCAGCTTGGCCTGGCCAGCGCCCACAGATACGCAGTATTTT.